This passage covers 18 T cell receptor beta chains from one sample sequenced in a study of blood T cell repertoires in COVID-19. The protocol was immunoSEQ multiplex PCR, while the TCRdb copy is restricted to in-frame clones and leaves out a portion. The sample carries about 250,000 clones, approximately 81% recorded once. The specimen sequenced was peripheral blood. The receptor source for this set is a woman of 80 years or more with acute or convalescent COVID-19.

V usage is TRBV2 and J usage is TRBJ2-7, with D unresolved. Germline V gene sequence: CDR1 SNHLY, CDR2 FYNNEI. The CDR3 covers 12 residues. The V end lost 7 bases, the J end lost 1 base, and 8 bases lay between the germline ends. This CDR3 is CASKAQSYEQYF. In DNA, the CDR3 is TGTGCCAGCAAAGCCCAATCCTACGAGCAGTACTTC. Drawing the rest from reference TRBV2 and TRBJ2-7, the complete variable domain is EPEVTQTPSHQVTQMGQEVILRCVPISNHLYFYWYRQILGQKVEFLVSFYNNEISEKSEIFDDQFSVERPDGSNFTLKIRSTKLEDSAMYFCASKAQSYEQYFGPGTRLTVT.

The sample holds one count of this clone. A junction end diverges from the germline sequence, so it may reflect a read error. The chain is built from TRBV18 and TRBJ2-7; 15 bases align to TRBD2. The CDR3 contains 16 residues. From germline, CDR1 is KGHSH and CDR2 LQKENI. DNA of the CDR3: TGTGCCAGCTCACCACCGGGACTAGCGGGGGGCTCCTTACAATCCTTC. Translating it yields CASSPPGLAGGSLQSF.

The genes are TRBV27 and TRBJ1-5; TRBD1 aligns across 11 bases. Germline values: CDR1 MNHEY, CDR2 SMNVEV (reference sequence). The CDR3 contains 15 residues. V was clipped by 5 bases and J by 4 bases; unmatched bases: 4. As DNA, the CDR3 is TGTGCCAGCAGTGCCGGGACAGGGGGAAATCAGCCCCAGCATTTT. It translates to CASSAGTGGNQPQHF.

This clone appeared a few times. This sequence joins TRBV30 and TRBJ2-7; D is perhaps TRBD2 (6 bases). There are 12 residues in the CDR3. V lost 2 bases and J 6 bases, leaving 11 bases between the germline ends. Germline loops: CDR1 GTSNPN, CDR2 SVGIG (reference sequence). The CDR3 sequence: CAWSIQGGEQYF. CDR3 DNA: TGTGCCTGGAGTATCCAGGGAGGCGAGCAGTACTTC.

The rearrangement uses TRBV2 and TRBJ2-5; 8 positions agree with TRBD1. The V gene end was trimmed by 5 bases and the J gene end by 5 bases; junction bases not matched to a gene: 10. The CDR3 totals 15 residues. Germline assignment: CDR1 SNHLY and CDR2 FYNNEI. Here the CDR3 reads CASSIRSGTGETQYF. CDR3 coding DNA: TGTGCCAGCAGTATACGTTCCGGGACAGGCGAGACCCAGTACTTC.

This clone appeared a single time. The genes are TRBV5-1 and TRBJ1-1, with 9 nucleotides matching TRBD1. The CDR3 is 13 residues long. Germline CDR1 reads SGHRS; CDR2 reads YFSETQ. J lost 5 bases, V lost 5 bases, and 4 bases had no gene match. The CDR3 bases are TGCGCCAGCAGGGTAGACAGGGGGACTGAAGCTTTCTTT. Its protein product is CASRVDRGTEAFF.

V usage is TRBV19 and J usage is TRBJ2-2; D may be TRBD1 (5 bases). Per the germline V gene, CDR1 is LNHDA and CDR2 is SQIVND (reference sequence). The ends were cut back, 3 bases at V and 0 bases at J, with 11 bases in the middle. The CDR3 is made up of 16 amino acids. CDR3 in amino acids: CASSIQAGTNTGELFF. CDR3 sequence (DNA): TGTGCCAGTAGTATTCAAGCAGGGACGAACACCGGGGAGCTGTTTTTT.

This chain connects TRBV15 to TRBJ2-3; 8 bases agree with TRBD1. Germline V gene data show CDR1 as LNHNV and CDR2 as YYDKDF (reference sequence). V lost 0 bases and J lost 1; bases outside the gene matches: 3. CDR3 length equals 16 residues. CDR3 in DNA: TGTGCCACCAGCAGAGAGGCGGACAGGGGCACAGATACGCAGTATTTT. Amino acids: CATSREADRGTDTQYF.

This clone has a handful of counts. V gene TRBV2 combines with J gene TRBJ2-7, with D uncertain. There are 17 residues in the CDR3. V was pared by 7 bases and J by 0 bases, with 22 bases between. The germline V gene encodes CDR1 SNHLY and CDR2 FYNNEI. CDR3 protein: CASNRQILPSTSYEQYF. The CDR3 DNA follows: TGTGCCAGCAATCGGCAGATCCTTCCTAGTACCTCCTACGAGCAGTACTTC.

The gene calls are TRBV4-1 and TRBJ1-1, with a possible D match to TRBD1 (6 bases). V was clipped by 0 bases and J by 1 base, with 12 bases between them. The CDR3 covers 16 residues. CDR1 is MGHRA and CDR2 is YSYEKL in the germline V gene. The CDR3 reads CASSQEYRAWNTEAFF. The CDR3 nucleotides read TGCGCCAGCAGCCAAGAATACAGGGCCTGGAACACTGAAGCTTTCTTT.

CDR3 protein: CAISDTSGRAFTFF. The CDR3 DNA follows: TGTGCCATCAGTGATACTAGCGGGAGGGCCTTTACGTTCTTC. This rearrangement joins TRBV10-3 to TRBJ2-1; 13 bases map to TRBD2. In germline, CDR1 is ENHRY, CDR2 SYGVKD. The junction had 8 bases not matched to a gene; V was cut back by 3 bases and J by 15 bases. There are 14 residues in the CDR3.

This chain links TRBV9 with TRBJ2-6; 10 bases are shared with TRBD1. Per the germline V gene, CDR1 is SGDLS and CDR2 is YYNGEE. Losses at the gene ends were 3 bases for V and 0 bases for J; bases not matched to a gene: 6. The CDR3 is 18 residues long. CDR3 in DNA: TGTGCCAGCAGCGAAACCGGGACAGGGGACTCTGGGGCCAACGTCCTGACTTTC. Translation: CASSETGTGDSGANVLTF.

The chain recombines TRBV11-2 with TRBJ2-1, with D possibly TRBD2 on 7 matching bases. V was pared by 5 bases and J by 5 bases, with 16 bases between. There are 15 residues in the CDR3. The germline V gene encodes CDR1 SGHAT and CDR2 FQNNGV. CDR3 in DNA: TGTGCCAGCAGCAGGACAGCGGGGACCAACAATGAGCAGTTCTTC. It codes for CASSRTAGTNNEQFF.

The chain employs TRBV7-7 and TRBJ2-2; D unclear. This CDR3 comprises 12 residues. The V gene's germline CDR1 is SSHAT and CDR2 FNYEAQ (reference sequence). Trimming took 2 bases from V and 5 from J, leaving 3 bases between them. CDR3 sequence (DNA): TGTGCCAGCAGCTTACCAACCGGGGAGCTGTTTTTT. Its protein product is CASSLPTGELFF.

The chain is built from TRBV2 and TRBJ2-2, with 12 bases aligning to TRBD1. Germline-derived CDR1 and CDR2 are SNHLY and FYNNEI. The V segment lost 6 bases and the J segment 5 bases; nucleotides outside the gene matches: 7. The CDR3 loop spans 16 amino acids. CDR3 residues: CASRKGTGGGTGELFF. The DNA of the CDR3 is TGTGCCAGCAGGAAAGGGACAGGGGGCGGAACCGGGGAGCTGTTTTTT.

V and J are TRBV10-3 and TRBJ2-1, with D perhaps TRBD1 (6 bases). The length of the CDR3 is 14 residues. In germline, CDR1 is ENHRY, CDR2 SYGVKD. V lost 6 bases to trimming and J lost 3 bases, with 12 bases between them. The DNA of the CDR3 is TGTGCCATCAGCCCAGGGGTAGGCTACAATGAGCAGTTCTTC. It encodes CAISPGVGYNEQFF.

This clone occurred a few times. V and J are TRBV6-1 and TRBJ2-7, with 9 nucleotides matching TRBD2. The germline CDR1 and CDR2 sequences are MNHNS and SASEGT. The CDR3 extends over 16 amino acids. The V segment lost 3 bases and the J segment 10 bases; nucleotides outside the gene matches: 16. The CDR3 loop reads CASSDGYASGVGAQYF. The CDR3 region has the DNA TGTGCCAGCAGTGATGGGTACGCTAGCGGGGTCGGAGCTCAGTACTTC.

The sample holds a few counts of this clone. The CDR3 region has the DNA TGTGCCAGTAGTATAGGGCCGGGGGGGCCTTTTGTTGATGAGCAGTTCTTC. Translation gives CASSIGPGGPFVDEQFF. The chain combines TRBV19 with TRBJ2-1; 8 bases match TRBD2. Germline CDR1 is LNHDA and CDR2 is SQIVND (reference sequence). The CDR3 runs to 17 residues. The J segment lost 8 bases and the V segment lost 1 base, leaving 13 bases of the junction unmatched. Full variable domain (missing parts from reference TRBV19 and TRBJ2-1): DGGITQSPKYLFRKEGQNVTLSCEQNLNHDAMYWYRQDPGQGLRLIYYSQIVNDFQKGDIAEGYSVSREKKESFPLTVTSAQKNPTAFYLCASSIGPGGPFVDEQFFGPGTRLTVL.